This T cell receptor beta chain derives from a study of blood T cell repertoires in COVID-19. The method was immunoSEQ multiplex PCR; TCRdb's version includes in-frame clones alone and lacks a portion of them. The table shows about 50,000 clones, with nearly 85% occurring only once. The V gene lost 0 bases and the J gene lost 8 bases, with 14 bases spanning the gap. This CDR3 spans 15 amino acids. Germline V CDR1 and CDR2: SGHRS, YFSETQ. The clonotype originates from a man in his forties or fifties with acute or convalescent COVID-19. The sequenced sample was peripheral blood. The chain joins TRBV5-1 to TRBJ1-4, with D possibly TRBD1 on 6 matching bases. The CDR3 DNA follows: TGCGCCAGCAGCTTGGAGGGGGTGAGAGGGGAAAAACTGTTTTTT. Residues: CASSLEGVRGEKLFF. Variable domain in full (rest from reference TRBV5-1 and TRBJ1-4): KAGVTQTPRYLIKTRGQQVTLSCSPISGHRSVSWYQQTPGQGLQFLFEYFSETQRNKGNFPGRFSGRQFSNSRSEMNVSTLELGDSALYLCASSLEGVRGEKLFFGSGTQLSVL.